Listed here are 22 T cell receptor beta chains from one sample, sequenced in a study of cytotoxic CD8 clonotypes in ibrutinib-treated CLL. Sequenced by immunoSEQ multiplex PCR; TCRdb stores in-frame clones only, minus some. The sample lists tens of thousands of clones, about nine tenths occurring once. Sequenced here: PBMCs, sampled after 12 months of ibrutinib treatment. The receptors shown here come from a human donor with chronic lymphocytic leukemia.

The chain uses TRBV19 and TRBJ1-2; the D is unclear. The CDR3 is 15 residues long. V lost 7 bases to trimming and J lost 4 bases, with 19 bases between them. Germline V CDR1 and CDR2: LNHDA, SQIVND (reference sequence). In DNA form, the CDR3 reads TGTGCCAGTACCTCTAGACCCCGCCGGGGCTATGGCTACACCTTC. Translation: CASTSRPRRGYGYTF.

V gene TRBV6-6 combines with J gene TRBJ1-5, with a weak D call TRBD1 (5 bases). Germline V gives CDR1 MNHNY, CDR2 SVGAGI (reference sequence). The CDR3 runs to 13 residues. Between the trimmed V and J ends, which lost 7 bases and 5 bases, there was a span of 12 bases. CDR3 loop: CASKTGGHQPQHF. DNA of the CDR3: TGTGCCAGCAAGACTGGGGGACATCAGCCCCAGCATTTT.

The rearrangement joins TRBV6-1 to TRBJ2-2; D perhaps matches TRBD1 (6 bases). CDR3 size: 18 residues. The V and J ends lost 1 base and 0 bases respectively, with 15 bases between them. Germline V lookup: CDR1 MNHNS, CDR2 SASEGT. CDR3 protein: CASSEGGHFRSNTGELFF. DNA of the CDR3: TGTGCCAGCAGTGAAGGGGGACATTTTAGATCGAACACCGGGGAGCTGTTTTTT.

This chain connects TRBV28 to TRBJ1-5; D is perhaps TRBD1 (5 bases). Germline assignment: CDR1 MDHEN and CDR2 SYDVKM. The CDR3 totals 15 residues. Trimming pared 10 bases from V and 1 base from J, leaving 17 bases between. The CDR3 coding sequence is TGTGCCACCTCCTCGGACACCCTGAGCAATCAGCCCCAGCATTTT. It codes for CATSSDTLSNQPQHF.

The rearrangement uses TRBV7-3 and TRBJ2-3; TRBD2 matches at 7 bases. Germline CDR1 reads SGHTA; CDR2 reads FQGTGA. The CDR3 runs to 14 residues. The ends lost 2 bases at V and 4 bases at J; junction bases unmatched: 3. CDR3 amino acids: CASSLAGVADTQYF. CDR3 nucleotides: TGTGCCAGCAGCTTAGCGGGAGTCGCAGATACGCAGTATTTT. Looking up the rest from reference TRBV7-3 and TRBJ2-3 gives the full variable domain: GAGVSQTPSNKVTEKGKYVELRCDPISGHTALYWYRQSLGQGPEFLIYFQGTGAADDSGLPNDRFFAVRPEGSVSTLKIQRTERGDSAVYLCASSLAGVADTQYFGPGTRLTVL.

This chain links TRBV28 with TRBJ2-2; TRBD2 is a possible D gene (6 bases). The CDR3 length is 13 residues. CDR1 is MDHEN, CDR2 SYDVKM, per germline. V was shortened by 2 bases and J by 7 bases, with 8 bases between the two germline ends. The CDR3 DNA reads TGTGCCAGCAGTTTAGGAGGGAGCGGGGAGCTGTTTTTT. Its protein is CASSLGGSGELFF.

The genes are TRBV18 and TRBJ2-1, with TRBD2 matching 8 bases. Trimming removed 2 bases from V and 7 bases from J; junction bases left unmatched: 10. This CDR3 has 16 amino acids. Germline V CDR1 and CDR2: KGHSH, LQKENI. The CDR3 spells CASSPIPAGGWNEQFF. DNA of the CDR3: TGTGCCAGCTCACCAATTCCGGCGGGAGGTTGGAATGAGCAGTTCTTC.

The chain uses TRBV29-1 and TRBJ2-2; 16 bases align to TRBD2. Germline V gene sequence: CDR1 SQVTM, CDR2 ANQGSEA. CDR3 length equals 17 residues. Trimming cost V 6 bases and J 4 bases; bases outside gene matches: 8. The CDR3 DNA sequence: TGCAGCGTAGAGGGACTAGCGGGAGGGCCGTCCACCGGGGAGCTGTTTTTT. Its protein product is CSVEGLAGGPSTGELFF.

This chain uses TRBV19 with TRBJ1-4, with no clear D. The CDR3 extends over 13 amino acids. Germline-derived CDR1 and CDR2 are LNHDA and SQIVND (reference sequence). Trimming stripped 7 bases from V and 4 bases from J, with 10 bases between. The CDR3 sequence: CASMEGSNEKLFF. The CDR3 bases are TGTGCCAGTATGGAGGGAAGTAATGAAAAACTGTTTTTT.

The chain combines TRBV15 with TRBJ2-5, with D unclear. This CDR3 is built from 12 residues. Germline V gene lookup returns CDR1 LNHNV and CDR2 YYDKDF (reference sequence). Trimming took 3 bases from V and 5 from J, leaving 7 bases between them. This CDR3 reads CATSSGLETQYF. CDR3 bases: TGTGCCACCAGCAGTGGTCTGGAGACCCAGTACTTC. Combining the CDR3 with reference TRBV15 and TRBJ2-5 gives the whole variable domain DAMVIQNPRYQVTQFGKPVTLSCSQTLNHNVMYWYQQKSSQAPKLLFHYYDKDFNNEADTPDNFQSRRPNTSFCFLDIRSPGLGDTAMYLCATSSGLETQYFGPGTRLLVL.

The V gene is TRBV7-2, the J gene TRBJ2-5, with D tentatively TRBD1 (6 bases). The CDR3 has 16 amino acids. Trimming shortened V by 5 bases and J by 3 bases, and 19 bases separated the two germline ends. CDR1 is SGHTA and CDR2 is FQGNSA in the germline V gene. CDR3 in amino acids: CASSQANLGGKETQYF. In DNA, the CDR3 is TGTGCCAGCAGCCAGGCCAACCTAGGGGGTAAAGAGACCCAGTACTTC. Variable domain in full (rest from reference TRBV7-2 and TRBJ2-5): GAGVSQSPSNKVTEKGKDVELRCDPISGHTALYWYRQSLGQGLEFLIYFQGNSAPDKSGLPSDRFSAERTGGSVSTLTIQRTQQEDSAVYLCASSQANLGGKETQYFGPGTRLLVL.

This chain joins TRBV18 and TRBJ1-2; no definite D call. Germline V gene data show CDR1 as KGHSH and CDR2 as LQKENI. The CDR3 is made up of 15 amino acids. The V end lost 1 base, the J end lost 6 bases, and 15 bases lay between the germline ends. The CDR3 DNA is TGTGCCAGCTCACCACAATCAGATACTGCGGATGGCTACACCTTC. As protein: CASSPQSDTADGYTF.

The V call is TRBV5-1, the J call TRBJ2-5; TRBD1 agrees at 8 bases. V shed 6 bases and J 0 bases; nucleotides not matched to a gene: 4. CDR3 length equals 14 residues. Germline V gene sequence: CDR1 SGHRS, CDR2 YFSETQ. In DNA form, the CDR3 reads TGCGCCAGCACCCGGGACAGGAACCAAGAGACCCAGTACTTC. As protein: CASTRDRNQETQYF.

The genes are TRBV11-3 and TRBJ2-5, with D possibly being TRBD1 (5 bases). The V end lost 5 bases, the J end lost 1 base, and 11 bases lay between the germline ends. Looked up from germline, CDR1 is SGHNT and CDR2 is YENEEA. This CDR3 comprises 14 residues. DNA of the CDR3: TGTGCCAGCAGCAGTCGACAGACCCAAGAGACCCAGTACTTC. Translation: CASSSRQTQETQYF.

This rearrangement joins TRBV4-1 to TRBJ2-7; TRBD2 matches 13 bases. J lost 3 bases, V lost 6 bases, and 5 bases had no gene match. CDR3 length: 15 residues. The germline V gene encodes CDR1 MGHRA and CDR2 YSYEKL. The CDR3 DNA reads as TGCGCCAGCAGTGGGACTAGCGGGACTAACTACGAGCAGTACTTC. Translation gives CASSGTSGTNYEQYF.

This chain uses TRBV7-8 with TRBJ1-5; D possibly corresponds to TRBD1 (6 bases). The CDR3 contains 15 residues. Trimming took off 5 bases at V and 0 bases at J, with 11 bases between the two ends. Germline V lookup: CDR1 SGHVS, CDR2 FQNEAQ. CDR3 loop: CASSRTGISNQPQHF. As DNA, the CDR3 is TGTGCCAGCAGCAGAACAGGGATTAGCAATCAGCCCCAGCATTTT.

V is TRBV28 and J is TRBJ2-7, with TRBD1 identical over 8 bases. Germline CDR1 and CDR2: MDHEN and SYDVKM. V was pared by 3 bases and J by 2 bases, with 9 bases of the junction left unmatched. The CDR3 spans 16 residues. The CDR3 is CASSFLDGTGPYEQYF. Here the CDR3 DNA reads TGTGCCAGCAGTTTTCTTGATGGGACAGGTCCCTACGAGCAGTACTTC.

The chain has TRBV10-2 and TRBJ1-1, with D possibly being TRBD1 (5 bases). Germline CDR1 reads WSHSY; CDR2 reads SAAADI. This CDR3 has 15 residues. The V and J ends lost 6 bases and 2 bases respectively, with 16 bases between them. CDR3: CASRGTQGPNTEAFF. CDR3 coding DNA: TGCGCCAGCAGGGGCACCCAGGGTCCCAACACTGAAGCTTTCTTT.

The V gene is TRBV7-8, the J gene TRBJ1-2; 8 positions match TRBD1. The trim removed 3 bases at V and 6 bases at J, leaving 21 bases unmatched. The CDR3 sequence is 19 residues long. In germline, CDR1 is SGHVS, CDR2 FQNEAQ. The CDR3 DNA sequence: TGTGCCAGCAGCTTCAAACTGCAAGACCTCGACAGGGGTTGGCATGGCTACACCTTC. Residues: CASSFKLQDLDRGWHGYTF.

The genes are TRBV6-5 and TRBJ1-3; 7 bases are shared with TRBD1. The germline gives CDR1 MNHEY, CDR2 SVGAGI. The CDR3 runs to 15 residues. The V segment lost 6 bases and the J segment 4 bases; nucleotides outside the gene matches: 9. The CDR3 protein is CASRPTGVTGNTIYF. In nucleotides, the CDR3 is TGTGCCAGCAGGCCTACAGGGGTTACCGGAAACACCATATATTTT.

In regard to this clone: Its ends do not fully match the called genes, so a read error is possible. The V and J genes are TRBV7-7 and TRBJ1-2, with 8 bases identical to TRBD1. The CDR3 length is 16 residues. Germline values: CDR1 SSHAT, CDR2 FNYEAQ (reference sequence). The CDR3 here is CASSSLQGEANYGYTF. The CDR3, as DNA: TGTGCTAGCAGCTCGCTACAGGGGGAAGCTAACTATGGCTACACCTTC.

The gene calls are TRBV5-5 and TRBJ2-7; 10 nucleotides align to TRBD1. With V trimmed by 2 bases and J by 1 base, 12 bases remained unmatched. The germline gives CDR1 SGHKS, CDR2 YYEKEE (reference sequence). The CDR3 spans 18 residues. The CDR3 nucleotides read TGTGCCAGCAGCTTCCAGACAGGGGGCGTGAGACCTTCCTACGAGCAGTACTTC. This sequence encodes CASSFQTGGVRPSYEQYF.